This is a list of T cell receptor beta chains from one sample in a study of cytomegalovirus exposure and HLA in healthy donors. Only in-frame clones appear in the TCRdb table, and some are missing; sequencing was by immunoSEQ multiplex PCR. The sample holds about 280,000 clones, 65% to 90% seen once. The sequenced sample consisted of PBMCs. All receptors come from a woman between 18 and 30 years old in good health and CMV-seronegative. Each CDR3 is given with its conserved first and last residue. The D gene is left open where the match is weak. Clone size is shown for a subset of rows, as once, few, many or a class of expanded clone.

length,D,V,size,J,CDR3,DNA
16,TRBD1,TRBV5-1,few,TRBJ2-7,CASSSGGTGTGREQYF,TGCGCCAGCAGCTCAGGGGGAACGGGTACAGGTCGCGAGCAGTACTTC
14,TRBD1,TRBV11-2,NA,TRBJ1-2,CASSLWTGGYGYTF,TGTGCCAGCAGCTTATGGACAGGGGGCTATGGCTACACCTTC
13,NA,TRBV6-1,NA,TRBJ2-1,CASRLILYNEQFF,TGTGCCAGCAGACTAATTCTATACAATGAGCAGTTCTTC
14,NA,TRBV12-5,NA,TRBJ2-3,CASGLARQADTQYF,TGTGCTAGTGGTTTGGCCCGCCAGGCAGATACGCAGTATTTT
13,NA,TRBV6-1,NA,TRBJ1-1,CASDVSAGTEAFF,TGTGCCAGTGATGTCAGTGCGGGAACTGAGGCTTTCTTT
12,NA,TRBV7-3,NA,TRBJ2-3,CASSSGGDTQYF,TGTGCCAGCAGCTCCGGGGGAGATACGCAGTATTTT
12,NA,TRBV2,few,TRBJ2-5,CASGGAGKTQYF,TGTGCCAGTGGAGGGGCTGGGAAGACCCAGTACTTC
14,TRBD2,TRBV27,NA,TRBJ2-1,CASRSSGGSYEQFF,TGTGCCAGCAGATCTAGCGGGGGGTCTTATGAGCAGTTCTTC
13,NA,TRBV6-5,NA,TRBJ1-1,CASRPHGGTEAFF,TGTGCCAGCAGACCACACGGGGGGACTGAAGCTTTCTTT
16,TRBD1,TRBV5-1,NA,TRBJ2-6,CASSLQGAGGANVLTF,TGCGCCAGCAGCTTGCAGGGGGCGGGAGGGGCCAACGTCCTGACTTTC
15,TRBD1,TRBV4-2,once,TRBJ2-3,CASSQGTGPTDTQYF,TGTGCCAGCAGCCAAGGGACAGGGCCCACAGATACGCAGTATTTT
13,TRBD1,TRBV5-1,once,TRBJ1-2,CASSSSGQDGYTF,TGCGCCAGCAGCTCGTCGGGACAGGATGGCTACACCTTC
12,NA,TRBV7-9,NA,TRBJ2-1,CASSLDYREQFF,TGTGCCAGCAGCTTAGACTATAGGGAGCAGTTCTTC
14,TRBD2,TRBV28,once,TRBJ2-1,CATLRERGGNEQFF,TGTGCCACCCTACGTGAGCGGGGGGGCAATGAGCAGTTCTTC
15,TRBD2,TRBV6-4,once,TRBJ2-7,CASSPGLAGVGEQYF,TGTGCCAGCAGCCCCGGACTAGCGGGAGTAGGTGAGCAGTACTTC
13,NA,TRBV11-3,NA,TRBJ1-2,CASSLKGGYGYTF,TGTGCCAGCAGCTTAAAGGGAGGCTATGGCTACACCTTC
15,NA,TRBV28,NA,TRBJ2-7,CASSLGGSVSYEQYF,TGTGCCAGCAGTCTGGGAGGTAGCGTATCCTACGAGCAGTACTTC
13,TRBD1,TRBV18,NA,TRBJ1-5,CASSPGTDQPQHF,TGTGCCAGCTCACCGGGGACAGATCAGCCCCAGCATTTT
16,NA,TRBV9,NA,TRBJ1-3,CASSVPGETDGNTIYF,TGTGCCAGCAGCGTTCCAGGGGAAACGGACGGAAACACCATATATTTT
16,NA,TRBV5-1,NA,TRBJ1-2,CASSLDPQVSNYGYTF,TGCGCCAGCAGCTTGGACCCCCAGGTTTCCAACTATGGCTACACCTTC
15,NA,TRBV2,NA,TRBJ2-1,CASSEALMRDNEQFF,TGTGCCAGCAGTGAAGCGCTTATGCGGGACAATGAGCAGTTCTTC
13,NA,TRBV7-2,NA,TRBJ2-5,CASSFTGQETQYF,TGTGCCAGCAGCTTCACAGGCCAAGAGACCCAGTACTTC
17,NA,TRBV7-6,NA,TRBJ2-7,CASSFSAIQDRAYEQYF,TGTGCCAGCAGCTTTTCCGCGATCCAGGACAGAGCCTACGAGCAGTACTTC
16,TRBD1,TRBV5-1,NA,TRBJ1-2,CASSLAPGQPSRGYTF,TGCGCCAGCAGCTTGGCGCCGGGACAGCCCTCTAGGGGCTACACCTTC
14,NA,TRBV28,NA,TRBJ2-1,CASRPGVRDNEQFF,TGTGCCAGCCGTCCGGGGGTAAGGGACAATGAGCAGTTCTTC
14,TRBD1,TRBV28,NA,TRBJ1-4,CASSKTGGGEKLFF,TGTGCCAGCAGTAAGACAGGGGGCGGAGAAAAACTGTTTTTT
19,TRBD2,TRBV2,NA,TRBJ2-7,CASIQKGTASGGKPYEQYF,TGTGCCAGCATCCAAAAGGGAACGGCTAGCGGGGGGAAACCCTACGAGCAGTACTTC
14,TRBD1,TRBV27,NA,TRBJ1-1,CASRSTGGGTEAFF,TGTGCCAGCAGGTCCACAGGGGGCGGAACTGAAGCTTTCTTT
14,TRBD2,TRBV5-4,NA,TRBJ2-7,CASSTGLAGAEQYF,TGTGCCAGCAGCACGGGACTAGCGGGAGCCGAGCAGTACTTC
15,TRBD2,TRBV5-1,NA,TRBJ2-1,CASSRLAQIQWEQFF,TGCGCCAGCAGCCGACTAGCCCAGATACAATGGGAGCAGTTCTTC
11,NA,TRBV30,NA,TRBJ2-1,CAWSAPGEQFF,TGTGCCTGGAGTGCCCCCGGTGAGCAGTTCTTC
16,TRBD1,TRBV28,NA,TRBJ2-5,CASSPGQGTGQETQYF,TGTGCCAGCAGCCCGGGACAGGGCACGGGACAAGAGACCCAGTACTTC
14,NA,TRBV6-5,NA,TRBJ1-4,CASSFEGGNEKLFF,TGTGCCAGCAGTTTTGAAGGCGGGAATGAAAAACTGTTTTTT
14,NA,TRBV6-1,NA,TRBJ2-7,CASINRDGPYEQYF,TGTGCCAGCATCAACAGGGACGGCCCCTACGAGCAGTACTTC
14,NA,TRBV6-4,NA,TRBJ1-2,CASSDRAGQHGYTF,TGTGCCAGCAGTGACCGTGCAGGGCAGCATGGCTACACCTTC